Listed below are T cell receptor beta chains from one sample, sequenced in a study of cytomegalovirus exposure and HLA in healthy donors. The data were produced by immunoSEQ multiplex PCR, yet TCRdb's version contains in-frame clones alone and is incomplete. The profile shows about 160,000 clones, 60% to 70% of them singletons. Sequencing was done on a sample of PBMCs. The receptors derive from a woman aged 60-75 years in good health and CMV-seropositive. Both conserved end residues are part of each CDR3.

CDR3: CASSLNWQAYTEAFF
J: TRBJ1-1
V: TRBV28

CDR3: CASSLSGGNEQFF
J: TRBJ2-1
V: TRBV27

CDR3: CASSETGSYNEQFF
J: TRBJ2-1
V: TRBV25-1

CDR3: CASSRTGDGYGYTF
J: TRBJ1-2
V: TRBV19

CDR3: CASSQDFLAGNTGELFF
J: TRBJ2-2
V: TRBV4-3

CDR3: CASSSPYGLAGASQETQYF
J: TRBJ2-5
V: TRBV28

CDR3: CASSYSPQGEAEAFF
J: TRBJ1-1
V: TRBV6-5

CDR3: CASSVGSSGSHRQFF
J: TRBJ2-1
V: TRBV2

CDR3: CASSSPQGYSGANVLTF
J: TRBJ2-6
V: TRBV7-8

CDR3: CASSPRTGGRTGELFF
J: TRBJ2-2
V: TRBV28

CDR3: CASSQDQRPTDTQYF
J: TRBJ2-3
V: TRBV4-2

CDR3: CASSPEGLVINEQFF
J: TRBJ2-1
V: TRBV19

CDR3: CASSLGQGQQETQYF
J: TRBJ2-5
V: TRBV5-1

CDR3: CASSPQGASGNTIYF
J: TRBJ1-3
V: TRBV7-2

CDR3: CASSQPGTSGYEQYF
J: .
V: TRBV4-2

CDR3: CASSPPAARETQYF
J: TRBJ2-5
V: TRBV18

CDR3: CASNTHAGGGRQPQHF
J: TRBJ1-5
V: TRBV28

CDR3: CASSPTLLGLAGEYSSYNEQFF
J: TRBJ2-1
V: TRBV18

CDR3: CASSFFGQGQDTQYF
J: TRBJ2-3
V: TRBV7-3

CDR3: CASSPGQGPYEQYF
J: TRBJ2-7
V: TRBV18

CDR3: CASSITPQRQFSYEQYF
J: TRBJ2-7
V: TRBV27

CDR3: CASSWGGGNNEQFF
J: TRBJ2-1
V: TRBV5-1

CDR3: CASEREGDNEQFF
J: TRBJ2-1
V: TRBV5-1

CDR3: CASSMDRGYGYTF
J: TRBJ1-2
V: TRBV7-9

CDR3: CASTWGVGRYNEQFF
J: TRBJ2-1
V: TRBV5-6

CDR3: CASTLLAGPQETQYF
J: TRBJ2-5
V: TRBV2

CDR3: CASSQEFGQSYEQYF
J: TRBJ2-7
V: TRBV4-3

CDR3: CASRGLNGEKLFF
J: TRBJ1-4
V: TRBV14

CDR3: CASSYHSSGSYNEQFF
J: TRBJ2-1
V: TRBV4-2

CDR3: CASSLVSRGEQYF
J: .
V: TRBV7-9

CDR3: CASSMTGPGFYEQYF
J: TRBJ2-7
V: TRBV19

CDR3: CASLSQAGTEAFF
J: TRBJ1-1
V: TRBV7-9

CDR3: CAGRLADSYEQYF
J: TRBJ2-7
V: TRBV6-1

CDR3: CASSQMVVGNQPQHF
J: TRBJ1-5
V: TRBV4-1

CDR3: CASSATQGNTEAFF
J: TRBJ1-1
V: TRBV5-1

CDR3: CATSRDPRVEETQYF
J: TRBJ2-5
V: TRBV15

CDR3: CASSVDGQGETQYF
J: TRBJ2-5
V: TRBV9

CDR3: CASSLLQDRGAFF
J: TRBJ1-1
V: TRBV28

CDR3: CASSLAGGAGEQFF
J: TRBJ2-1
V: TRBV5-8

CDR3: CASSLTPGTQNIQYF
J: TRBJ2-4
V: TRBV28

CDR3: CASSFGQANTGELFF
J: TRBJ2-2
V: TRBV5-1

CDR3: CASSTEDSRYEQYF
J: TRBJ2-7
V: TRBV19

CDR3: CASSQQWEAFSGRSYEQYF
J: TRBJ2-7
V: TRBV4-1

CDR3: CASSVGGLGLAAETQYF
J: TRBJ2-5
V: TRBV9

CDR3: CASSEQEGSPLHF
J: TRBJ1-6
V: TRBV6-1

CDR3: CASSLGAMRYEQYF
J: TRBJ2-7
V: TRBV7-7

CDR3: CASSPSDGRNTIYF
J: TRBJ1-3
V: TRBV4-1

CDR3: CASRPLTGNFGEAFF
J: TRBJ1-1
V: TRBV11-2

CDR3: CALSGSSYNEQFF
J: TRBJ2-1
V: TRBV2

CDR3: CASTYGTPVGELFF
J: TRBJ2-2
V: TRBV5-1

CDR3: CASSGPRDSQETQYF
J: TRBJ2-5
V: TRBV28

CDR3: CASSPGQHEKLFF
J: TRBJ1-4
V: TRBV6-6

CDR3: CASSLYGTGDTGEVFF
J: TRBJ2-2
V: TRBV5-1